The present T cell receptor beta chain was sequenced within a study of beta chain features in type 1 diabetes. All of the isolated RNA was reverse transcribed, so expressed TCRB transcripts were sequenced. Approximately 3.5 million reads per sample on average were obtained from naive, central memory and regulatory T cell samples. Profiling relied on immunoSEQ multiplex PCR, and the TCRdb table lists in-frame clones only, not all of them. The top ten hold about 0.025% of the sample, which has hundreds of thousands of clones, roughly 16% seen once. General study points: Shorter TCRB CDR3s, moderately but significantly so, marked every one of the four CD4+ subsets in Type 1 diabetes patients. There was a possibility that cDNA sequencing over-represented cells with high TCR expression. There was no resolution here of whether HLA type influences TCRB rearrangement.

Unmatched junction bases numbered 6, after V lost 6 bases and J lost 3 bases. The CDR3 runs 14 residues. Germline V gene data show CDR1 as SEHNR and CDR2 as FQNEAQ (reference sequence). Only a few counts were recorded for this clone. Its antigen is not known. Material: naive CD4+ T cells from blood. The chain has TRBV7-9 and TRBJ2-5, with TRBD1 matching over 8 bases. The sequence came from a woman aged 18-29 years in good health. CDR3 protein: CASRKSGGEETQYF. DNA for the CDR3: TGTGCCAGCAGAAAATCAGGGGGCGAAGAGACCCAGTACTTC.